This TCR beta chain appears in the sequencing data of a study of blood T cell repertoires in COVID-19. Authors' methods: Amplification of reference gene primers was used by the study to estimate nucleated cell counts. The protocol was immunoSEQ multiplex PCR, while the TCRdb copy is restricted to in-frame clones and leaves out a portion. V and J calls and clone size come straight from that table; D and trimming were deduced from the DNA. The sample carries over 200,000 clones, 83% recorded once. V lost 1 base, J lost 0 bases, and 13 bases lay in between. Germline V gene lookup returns CDR1 GTSNPN and CDR2 SVGIG (reference sequence). This CDR3 has 17 residues.

The chain combines TRBV30 with TRBJ1-6; D unclear. This clonotype was sampled from a man in his forties with active or convalescent COVID-19. Source material: peripheral blood. CDR3 residues: CAWSGSSVSSYNSPLHF. The CDR3, as DNA: TGTGCCTGGAGTGGTAGTTCGGTGAGCTCCTATAATTCACCCCTCCACTTT. The full variable domain, with the rest looked up from reference TRBV30 and TRBJ1-6, is SQTIHQWPATLVQPVGSPLSLECTVEGTSNPNLYWYRQAAGRGLQLLFYSVGIGQISSEVPQNLSASRPQDRQFILSSKKLLLSDSGFYLCAWSGSSVSSYNSPLHFGNGTRLTVT.